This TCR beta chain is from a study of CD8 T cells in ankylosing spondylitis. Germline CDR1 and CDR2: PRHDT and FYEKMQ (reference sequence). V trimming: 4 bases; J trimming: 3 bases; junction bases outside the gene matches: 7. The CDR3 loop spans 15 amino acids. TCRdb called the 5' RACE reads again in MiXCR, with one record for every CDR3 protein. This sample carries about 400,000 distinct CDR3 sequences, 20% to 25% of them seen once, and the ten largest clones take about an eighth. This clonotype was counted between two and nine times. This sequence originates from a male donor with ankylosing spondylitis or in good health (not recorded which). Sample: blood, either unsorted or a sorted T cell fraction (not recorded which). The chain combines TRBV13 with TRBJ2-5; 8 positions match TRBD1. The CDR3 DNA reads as TGTGCCAGCAGCTCCCGGGACAGGACTAAAGAGACCCAGTACTTC. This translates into CASSSRDRTKETQYF.